This passage covers 10 T cell receptor beta chains from one sample sequenced in a study of beta chain features in type 1 diabetes. The whole isolated RNA underwent reverse transcription, so sequencing captured expressed TCRB transcripts. Sequenced by immunoSEQ multiplex PCR; TCRdb stores in-frame clones only, minus some. The table includes roughly 330,000 clones, about 10% detected once. The sample comprised naive CD4+ T cells from blood. Every receptor here comes from a woman aged 25-40 years in good health.

The chain uses TRBV7-9 and TRBJ2-3, with a possible D match to TRBD2 (5 bases). The V and J ends lost 7 bases and 6 bases respectively, with 17 bases between them. The germline V gene encodes CDR1 SEHNR and CDR2 FQNEAQ (reference sequence). The CDR3 loop spans 14 amino acids. In nucleotides, the CDR3 is TGTGCCAGCACCCTGTCAGCGGCGAGGGATACGCAGTATTTT. Translating gives CASTLSAARDTQYF.

This clone occurred a few times. One end of the junction varies from germline; a read error may be responsible. This rearrangement joins TRBV7-7 to TRBJ2-2; 11 bases are shared with TRBD2. Germline CDR1 SSHAT, CDR2 FNYEAQ (reference sequence). The CDR3 consists of 18 residues. CDR3 nucleotides: TGTGCTAGCAGCTCACGTGAGGGACTAGCGGCGAACACCGGGGAGCTGTTTTTT. This gives the protein CASSSREGLAANTGELFF. Together with reference TRBV7-7 and TRBJ2-2, the CDR3 gives the full variable domain: GAGVSQSPRYKVTKRGQDVTLRCDPISSHATLYWYQQALGQGPEFLTYFNYEAQPDKSGLPSDRFSAERPEGSISTLTIQRTEQRDSAMYRCASSSREGLAANTGELFFGEGSRLTVL.

This clone was counted only a few times. This sequence joins TRBV28 and TRBJ1-2; 7 bases agree with TRBD1. Germline V gene sequence: CDR1 MDHEN, CDR2 SYDVKM. The CDR3 consists of 16 residues. J lost 4 bases, V lost 8 bases, and 16 bases had no gene match. This CDR3 is CASLLTGSPFPYGYTF. The CDR3 region has the DNA TGTGCCAGCCTCTTGACAGGGTCCCCATTCCCCTATGGCTACACCTTC.

This chain links TRBV28 with TRBJ2-5, with D possibly TRBD2 on 6 matching bases. The CDR3 totals 14 residues. The germline V and J ends were trimmed by 3 bases and 4 bases, with 12 bases remaining between them. Germline loops: CDR1 MDHEN, CDR2 SYDVKM. The CDR3 region has the DNA TGTGCCAGCAGTTTGGGGGGAATGGTAGAGACCCAGTACTTC. Residues: CASSLGGMVETQYF.

This clone turned up a few times. This chain joins TRBV11-3 and TRBJ2-1, with 13 bases identical to TRBD2. The CDR3 has 16 amino acids. The ends lost 4 bases at V and 5 bases at J; junction bases unmatched: 5. From germline, CDR1 is SGHNT and CDR2 YENEEA. The CDR3 DNA sequence: TGTGCCAGCAGCTCTGGACTAGCGGGAGCCCACAATGAGCAGTTCTTC. Protein: CASSSGLAGAHNEQFF.

V gene TRBV20-1 combines with J gene TRBJ1-4; D gene ambiguous. Looked up from germline, CDR1 is DFQATT and CDR2 is SNEGSKA (reference sequence). The CDR3 has 11 amino acids. CDR3: CSLDWREKLFF. CDR3 nucleotides: TGCAGCCTTGACTGGCGAGAGAAACTGTTTTTT.

Only a few counts were recorded for this clone. The chain employs TRBV19 and TRBJ1-5; D is possibly TRBD1 (5 bases). Germline CDR1 and CDR2: LNHDA and SQIVND (reference sequence). The V and J ends lost 11 bases and 6 bases respectively, with 11 bases between them. The CDR3 covers 11 residues. CDR3 in DNA: TGTGCCGCAGGGATCACTCAGCCCCAGCATTTT. This codes for CAAGITQPQHF. The full variable domain, rest sourced from reference TRBV19 and TRBJ1-5, is DGGITQSPKYLFRKEGQNVTLSCEQNLNHDAMYWYRQDPGQGLRLIYYSQIVNDFQKGDIAEGYSVSREKKESFPLTVTSAQKNPTAFYLCAAGITQPQHFGDGTRLSIL.

This clone appeared a few times. The chain employs TRBV5-1 and TRBJ1-2; 9 bases line up with TRBD1. The CDR3 sequence is 16 residues long. Germline V gene lookup returns CDR1 SGHRS and CDR2 YFSETQ. After removal of 1 base from V and 2 bases from J, the junction contained 6 bases not matched to a gene. CDR3 bases: TGCGCCAGCAGCTTGTCACGGGACAGGGTAAACTATGGCTACACCTTC. As protein: CASSLSRDRVNYGYTF.

This clone was seen more than once but under ten times. The chain has TRBV6-1 and TRBJ1-4, with D unclear. The CDR3 covers 11 residues. CDR1 MNHNS and CDR2 SASEGT come from the germline V gene. V lost 6 bases and J 5 bases, leaving 4 bases between the germline ends. The CDR3 DNA sequence: TGTGCCAGCAGCGCGAATGAAAAACTGTTTTTT. Translating gives CASSANEKLFF.

This clone has just a few counts. The rearrangement links TRBV18 to TRBJ2-1, with a weak D call TRBD2 (6 bases). Germline CDR1 reads KGHSH; CDR2 reads LQKENI. This CDR3 spans 14 amino acids. V lost 1 base and J lost 5, with 9 bases in between. The CDR3 nucleotides read TGTGCCAGCTCACCACTAGCGGACAACAATGAGCAGTTCTTC. Its translation is CASSPLADNNEQFF.